These T cell receptor beta chains were read from a single sample in a study of blood T cell repertoires in COVID-19. The method was immunoSEQ multiplex PCR; TCRdb's version includes in-frame clones alone and lacks a portion of them. The sample shows a few hundred thousand clones, around nine tenths of them seen only once. Material: peripheral blood. These receptors were collected from a woman in her 70s with COVID-19, enrolled during active disease. Both conserved end residues are part of each CDR3. The order of the fields is V gene, J gene, clone size, D gene, CDR3 DNA, CDR3 protein. A D gene is named only where the DNA matches it firmly. The size field is filled for only some rows; it gives once, few, many or a size class.

TRBV30	TRBJ2-1	.	.	TGTGCCTGGAGTCGGCAGGGCTCCTACAATGAGCAGTTCTTC	CAWSRQGSYNEQFF
TRBV11-3	TRBJ2-7	.	TRBD1	TGTGCCAGCAGCTTGTATCCAGGGGGCAACTACGAGCAGTACTTC	CASSLYPGGNYEQYF
TRBV19	TRBJ2-5	.	TRBD2	TGTGCCAGTAGTTCCGGGACTAGAGAGACCCAGTACTTC	CASSSGTRETQYF
TRBV11-3	TRBJ2-3	.	TRBD1	TGTGCCAGCAGCCCAGGACAGGCGAGGGATACGCAGTATTTT	CASSPGQARDTQYF
TRBV3-1/TRBV3-2	TRBJ1-5	.	.	TGTGCCAGCAGTCAGAAGACGACAGGCGCTTATAGCAATCAGCCCCAGCATTTT	CASSQKTTGAYSNQPQHF
TRBV4-3	TRBJ2-1	.	.	TGCGCCAGCAGCTTCGGGCGGGTTTGGGAGCAGTTCTTC	CASSFGRVWEQFF
TRBV6-5	TRBJ2-4	.	.	TGTGCCAGCAGTTACTCTGGCGGGATCGACAAAAACATTCAGTACTTC	CASSYSGGIDKNIQYF
TRBV10-2	TRBJ2-5	.	TRBD1	TGCGCCACCCTTAGGGGGCGAGGGGAGACCCAGTACTTC	CATLRGRGETQYF
TRBV5-1	TRBJ1-4	.	TRBD1	TGCGCCAGCAGCTTGGCCACAGGGGGAACTAATGAAAAACTGTTTTTT	CASSLATGGTNEKLFF
TRBV5-4	TRBJ2-5	.	.	TGTGCCAGCAGCTTGGACCGTCCTAGCAGTTCAGAGACCCAGTACTTC	CASSLDRPSSSETQYF
TRBV6-6	TRBJ2-7	.	.	TGTGCCAGCAGTTACTCTGACAGGCACTCCTACGAGCAGTACTTC	CASSYSDRHSYEQYF
TRBV5-1	TRBJ1-2	once	TRBD1	TGCGCCAGCAGCCCCGCGACAGGGGGCTATGGCTACACCTTC	CASSPATGGYGYTF
TRBV28	TRBJ1-4	.	.	TGTGCCAGCAGCCCCGGGGGTCGTGAAAAACTGTTTTTT	CASSPGGREKLFF
TRBV20-1	TRBJ1-3	.	.	TGCAGTGTCGACAGAGGAAACACCATATATTTT	CSVDRGNTIYF
TRBV11-3	TRBJ2-7	.	.	TGTGCCAGCCGGGGGATGACCTACGAGCAGTACTTC	CASRGMTYEQYF
TRBV18	TRBJ1-4	.	TRBD1	TGTGCCAGCTCACTCAGCGGACAGGGGGGTGAAAAACTGTTTTTT	CASSLSGQGGEKLFF
TRBV7-2	TRBJ1-6	once	TRBD1	TGTGCCAGCAGCTCTACAGGGGCTTCACCCCTCCACTTT	CASSSTGASPLHF
TRBV6-5	TRBJ1-1	.	.	TGTGCCAGCAGCCCGGGGGGGATTGCTGAAGCTTTCTTT	CASSPGGIAEAFF
TRBV11-2	TRBJ2-1	.	TRBD2	TGTGCCAGCAGCTTAGCCCTAGCGGGAGATAATGAGCAGTTCTTC	CASSLALAGDNEQFF
TRBV12-3/TRBV12-4	TRBJ2-3	.	TRBD2	TGTGCCAGCACCGGGACTAGATATGATACGCAGTATTTT	CASTGTRYDTQYF
TRBV7-2	TRBJ2-3	.	.	TGTGCCAGCAGCTTTCTAGGCGGGCAGCCCACGCAGTATTTT	CASSFLGGQPTQYF
TRBV18	TRBJ1-4	once	.	TGTGCCAGCTCACCATTCGGGGGTAGGCCTAATGAAAAACTGTTTTTT	CASSPFGGRPNEKLFF
TRBV20-1	TRBJ2-3	.	.	TGCAGTGCTAGTGACCCCGGGGGCACAGATACGCAGTATTTT	CSASDPGGTDTQYF
TRBV7-9	TRBJ1-1	.	TRBD1	TGTGCCAGCAGCTTAGCCGGGACAGGGGTCACTGAAGCTTTCTTT	CASSLAGTGVTEAFF
TRBV2	TRBJ2-7	.	TRBD1	TGTGCCAGCAGTGAATTTTGGGGGGACAGGAACTACGAGCAGTACTTC	CASSEFWGDRNYEQYF
TRBV24-1	TRBJ2-7	few	TRBD1	TGTGCCACCAGTGATTCTTGGACAGGGTCCTACGAGCAGTACTTC	CATSDSWTGSYEQYF
TRBV5-6	TRBJ2-7	.	.	TGTGCCAGCAGCCCTTGGACGGGAACCTACGAGCAGTACTTC	CASSPWTGTYEQYF
TRBV11-2	TRBJ2-7	.	.	TGTGCCAGCAGCTTAGGACGACAGGGAGGCTACGAGCAGTACTTC	CASSLGRQGGYEQYF
TRBV7-2	TRBJ1-6	.	.	TGTGCCAGCGGTTTCAGAGGATCACCCCTCCACTTT	CASGFRGSPLHF
TRBV9	TRBJ2-7	few	.	TGTGCCAGCAGCGTAGCTCAGGGTAGAGGCGAGCAGTACTTC	CASSVAQGRGEQYF
TRBV25-1	TRBJ2-7	.	TRBD2	TGTGCCAGCATGGGCGGGGGAGCCTACGAGCAGTACTTC	CASMGGGAYEQYF
TRBV15	TRBJ2-7	.	.	TGTGCCACCAGCAGAGATAGGAGTCGCGAGCAGTACTTC	CATSRDRSREQYF
TRBV2	TRBJ1-3	.	.	TGTGCCAGCGAACAGGGCCATTCTGGAAACACCATATATTTT	CASEQGHSGNTIYF
TRBV27	TRBJ1-2	.	TRBD1	TGTGCCAGCAGTCCTATATGGACAGGCCTTGGGTATGCGTACACCTTC	CASSPIWTGLGYAYTF
TRBV12-3/TRBV12-4	TRBJ2-5	.	TRBD2	TGTGCCAGCAACCGGGGGGTCCAAGAGACCCAGTACTTC	CASNRGVQETQYF
TRBV6-6	TRBJ2-1	.	TRBD1	TGTGCCAGCAGTTACTCGGGACAGGGCTACAATGAGCAGTTCTTC	CASSYSGQGYNEQFF
TRBV6-1	TRBJ2-3	.	TRBD1	TGTGCCAGCAGTGAAGGCTGGACAGGGGGGAGGACAGATACGCAGTATTTT	CASSEGWTGGRTDTQYF
TRBV7-9	TRBJ1-5	.	.	TGTGCCAGCAGCCTAGCTATGGGGGCGGGTAGCAATCAGCCCCAGCATTTT	CASSLAMGAGSNQPQHF
TRBV5-5	TRBJ2-7	.	.	TGTGCCAGCAGCTTGGCCGGGGTAGGGAACTACGAGCAGTACTTC	CASSLAGVGNYEQYF
TRBV5-1	TRBJ1-2	.	TRBD1	TGCGCCAGCAGCTTGGAGTCCCGGGACAGGGACGGCTACACCTTC	CASSLESRDRDGYTF
TRBV27	TRBJ2-7	.	.	TGTGCCAGCAGTTTAGCGGGGACAGCCTACGAGCAGTACTTC	CASSLAGTAYEQYF
TRBV5-1	TRBJ2-3	many	TRBD2	TGCGCCAGCAGCTACTCCCGGACTAGCACCACAGATACGCAGTATTTT	CASSYSRTSTTDTQYF
TRBV29-1	TRBJ2-5	.	TRBD2	TGCAGCGTTCAAGTAGAGGGGCTAACTAGCGGGAGGGGGACCCAGTACTTC	CSVQVEGLTSGRGTQYF
TRBV3-1/TRBV3-2	TRBJ1-1	.	.	TGTGCCAGCAGCCATTACGGACGGGGAGCAGCTTTCTTT	CASSHYGRGAAFF
TRBV7-2	TRBJ2-7	.	TRBD2	TGTGCCAGCAGCCAGCGAAGCGGGACTAGCGGGAGCTGGAGCGAGCAGTACTTC	CASSQRSGTSGSWSEQYF
TRBV4-3	TRBJ1-1	.	.	TGCGCCAGCAGCCAAGACCTGGGGCTGGGGGCTTTCTTT	CASSQDLGLGAFF
TRBV2	TRBJ1-6	.	TRBD1	TGTGCCAGCAGTGTAACGGGACAGTATAATTCACCCCTCCACTTT	CASSVTGQYNSPLHF
TRBV15	TRBJ2-7	.	.	TGTGCCACCAGCCCCCCGGGGGTATCAACCCGCGAGCAGTACTTC	CATSPPGVSTREQYF
TRBV11-3	TRBJ1-2	.	TRBD1	TGTGCCAGCAGCGCACGAGGGACAGCCGATAACTATGGCTACACCTTC	CASSARGTADNYGYTF
TRBV2	TRBJ1-4	.	.	TGTGCCACCAAAAGGAGTGTAAATGAAAAACTGTTTTTT	CATKRSVNEKLFF
TRBV3-1/TRBV3-2	TRBJ2-7	.	TRBD1	TGTGCCAGCAGCCAAGGACAGGGAACCTACGAGCAGTACTTC	CASSQGQGTYEQYF
TRBV4-3	TRBJ1-4	once	TRBD1	TGCGCCAGCAGCCAAGCCGGGACAGCCCTTAATGAAAAACTGTTTTTT	CASSQAGTALNEKLFF
TRBV5-1	TRBJ1-1	.	.	TGCGCCAGCAGCGTACCCTCCGGGGGCACTGAAGCTTTCTTT	CASSVPSGGTEAFF
TRBV28	TRBJ1-5	.	.	TGTGCCAGCAGTTCCCACAGGGATGGAGGCAATCAGCCCCAGCATTTT	CASSSHRDGGNQPQHF